The entry below describes one T cell receptor (beta chain). The record originates from a study of cytomegalovirus exposure and HLA in healthy donors. TCRdb's copy holds only in-frame clones and misses some; the assay was immunoSEQ multiplex PCR. Among some 170,000 clones listed, 85% were seen once. This CDR3 comprises 14 residues. The germline V gene has CDR1 SGHTA and CDR2 FQGNSA. Trimming shortened V by 2 bases and J by 2 bases, and 10 bases separated the two germline ends. The TCR originated in a man younger than 45 in good health and CMV-seropositive. Sample: PBMCs. The chain employs TRBV7-2 and TRBJ2-7; D perhaps matches TRBD1 (5 bases). The CDR3 DNA follows: TGTGCCAGCAGCTTAATGGACAACCCCTACGAGCAGTACTTC. Its protein product is CASSLMDNPYEQYF. The variable domain in full, with the rest retrieved from reference TRBV7-2 and TRBJ2-7, is GAGVSQSPSNKVTEKGKDVELRCDPISGHTALYWYRQSLGQGLEFLIYFQGNSAPDKSGLPSDRFSAERTGGSVSTLTIQRTQQEDSAVYLCASSLMDNPYEQYFGPGTRLTVT.